What follows are 28 T cell receptor beta chains derived from one specimen sequenced in a study of CD8+CD57+ T cells in acquired aplastic anemia. Patients picked for sequencing had shown CD8+CD57+ cell expansion detected by flow cytometry. CDR3 and TCR beta VDJ profiling relied on genomic DNA as the template. TCRdb used MiXCR to reprocess the reads, holding one entry per CDR3 protein. The table lists some 170,000 distinct CDR3 sequences, 40% to 50% of them singletons. The specimen sequenced was sorted CD4+, CD8+, or CD8+CD57+ T cells (not recorded which) from PBMCs. The receptors were gathered from a human donor with aplastic anemia.

This chain uses TRBV6-4 with TRBJ1-1; possibly TRBD1 for D (5 bases). This CDR3 comprises 20 residues. The germline V gene encodes CDR1 MRHNA and CDR2 SNTAGT. The germline V and J ends were trimmed by 6 bases and 10 bases, with 39 bases remaining between them. This CDR3 is CASRASGTTLPYERGFVAFF. As DNA, the CDR3 is TGTGCCAGCAGAGCCTCCGGGACGACTTTGCCCTACGAGCGTGGCTTTGTAGCTTTCTTT.

The CDR3 sequence: CASGPGTYEQYF. In DNA, the CDR3 is TGTGCCAGCGGACCGGGGACCTACGAGCAGTACTTC. This chain links TRBV12-3 or TRBV12-4 with TRBJ2-7; maybe TRBD2 (5 bases). The CDR3 has 12 residues. V lost 8 bases to trimming and J lost 2 bases, with 10 bases between them.

This clonotype has just a few counts. This rearrangement joins TRBV19 to TRBJ1-2, with 7 positions matching TRBD1. The CDR3 is 14 residues long. V lost 6 bases, J lost 0 bases, and 4 bases stayed unmatched. Germline V gene lookup returns CDR1 LNHDA and CDR2 SQIVND (reference sequence). The CDR3 spells CASRRTGSNYGYTF. CDR3 DNA: TGTGCCAGTAGAAGGACAGGCTCTAACTATGGCTACACCTTC.

This clonotype was seen ten or more times. J is TRBJ2-6 and V is TRBV12-3 or TRBV12-4, with D unresolved. V was clipped by 6 bases and J by 3 bases, with 12 bases between them. This CDR3 has 15 amino acids. CDR3 in amino acids: CASRPPTLGANVLTF. In DNA form, the CDR3 reads TGTGCCAGCAGGCCTCCGACTCTTGGGGCCAACGTCCTGACTTTC.

The chain carries TRBV29-1 and TRBJ2-7; D not certain. V dropped 8 bases and J dropped 3 bases, with 14 bases sitting between them. There are 12 residues in the CDR3. Germline-derived CDR1 and CDR2 are SQVTM and ANQGSEA. The CDR3 DNA follows: TGCAGCTCAACCGACACCTTCTACGAGCAGTACTTC. This translates into CSSTDTFYEQYF.

Remarks on this clonotype: A read error may be the cause here, since a much bigger clone is one base away. CDR3 sequence: CASREGILMLGYTF. The CDR3 region has the DNA TGTGCCAGCAGGGAGGGAATTCTGATGCTTGGCTACACCTTC. J is TRBJ1-2 and V is TRBV13; D is unclear. The CDR3 is made up of 14 amino acids. In germline, CDR1 is PRHDT, CDR2 FYEKMQ (reference sequence). The ends were cut back, 6 bases at V and 7 bases at J, with 18 bases in the middle.

This clonotype came up once. The chain links TRBV19 to TRBJ1-2, with D perhaps TRBD1 (5 bases). V lost 4 bases and J lost 6, with 6 bases in between. The CDR3 spans 11 residues. The germline V gene encodes CDR1 LNHDA and CDR2 SQIVND (reference sequence). Here the CDR3 reads CASSTGHGYTF. CDR3 coding DNA: TGTGCCAGTAGTACGGGGCATGGCTACACCTTC.

The chain carries TRBV27 and TRBJ1-6; 7 nucleotides line up with TRBD1. This CDR3 region has 15 residues. Unmatched junction bases numbered 4, after V lost 2 bases and J lost 6 bases. CDR1 MNHEY and CDR2 SMNVEV come from the germline V gene (reference sequence). CDR3 nucleotide sequence: TGTGCCAGCAGTTTAAAAGGACAGGCTAATTCACCCCTCCACTTT. Amino acids: CASSLKGQANSPLHF.

This clonotype was counted many times. The chain combines TRBV3-1 with TRBJ2-7; TRBD1 might be the D (6 bases). CDR3 size: 16 residues. Between the trimmed V and J ends, which lost 1 base and 4 bases, there was a span of 17 bases. Germline-derived CDR1 and CDR2 are LGHDT and YNNKEL (reference sequence). The chain's CDR3 is CASSQVGIWGQYEQYF. The CDR3 region has the DNA TGTGCCAGCAGCCAAGTCGGCATTTGGGGGCAGTACGAGCAGTACTTC.

This chain joins TRBV24-1 and TRBJ1-6; 9 positions agree with TRBD1. V dropped 6 bases and J dropped 8; count of bases not matched to a gene: 7. Germline CDR1 KGHDR, CDR2 SFDVKD. The CDR3 consists of 15 residues. The CDR3 here is CATSNGDRVDSPLHF. The DNA of the CDR3 is TGTGCCACCAGTAATGGGGACAGGGTGGATTCACCCCTCCACTTT.

The V and J genes are TRBV2 and TRBJ2-2; D possibly matches TRBD1 or TRBD2 (6 bases each). Germline V gene data show CDR1 as SNHLY and CDR2 as FYNNEI. Trimming cost V 11 bases and J 1 base, with 11 bases left between them. CDR3 length equals 13 residues. This CDR3 is CAAGHWNTGELFF. In DNA form, the CDR3 reads TGTGCCGCGGGACACTGGAACACCGGGGAGCTGTTTTTT.

This clonotype was observed at least ten times. The chain carries TRBV7-2 and TRBJ2-1; D might be TRBD1 (6 bases). The CDR3 loop spans 15 amino acids. V lost 2 bases and J lost 5, with 13 bases in between. Germline CDR1 is SGHTA and CDR2 is FQGNSA. CDR3 residues: CASSLPLGGNNEQFF. Written as DNA, the CDR3 is TGTGCCAGCAGCTTACCCCTAGGGGGAAACAATGAGCAGTTCTTC.

The gene calls are TRBV5-4 and TRBJ2-3, with 16 bases lining up with TRBD2. Germline V gene data show CDR1 as SGHNT and CDR2 as YYREEE (reference sequence). The CDR3 has 17 residues. V trimming: 4 bases; J trimming: 6 bases; junction bases outside the gene matches: 8. DNA of the CDR3: TGTGCCAGCAGCCTGGGACTAGCGGGGGGGCCGGGGGATACGCAGTATTTT. It yields the protein CASSLGLAGGPGDTQYF. Drawing the rest from reference TRBV5-4 and TRBJ2-3, the complete variable domain is ETGVTQSPTHLIKTRGQQVTLRCSSQSGHNTVSWYQQALGQGPQFIFQYYREEENGRGNFPPRFSGLQFPNYSSELNVNALELDDSALYLCASSLGLAGGPGDTQYFGPGTRLTVL.

The chain employs TRBV7-9 and TRBJ1-1, with a possible D match to TRBD1 (6 bases). With 5 bases removed from V and 8 bases from J, the gap between germline ends came to 12 bases. Germline assignment: CDR1 SEHNR and CDR2 FQNEAQ (reference sequence). The CDR3 contains 12 residues. CDR3 in amino acids: CASSHGTPEAFF. CDR3 DNA sequence: TGTGCCAGCAGCCATGGGACACCCGAAGCTTTCTTT.

The rearrangement links TRBV25-1 to TRBJ2-5; 7 bases are a match to TRBD1. Unmatched junction bases numbered 9, after V lost 3 bases and J lost 2 bases. Germline CDR1 and CDR2: MGHDK and SYGVNS. The CDR3 totals 16 residues. The DNA of the CDR3 is TGTGCCAGCAGTGAGAACAGGGGCCGAGGACAAGAGACCCAGTACTTC. This gives the protein CASSENRGRGQETQYF.

This chain links TRBV10-3 with TRBJ2-6; D might be TRBD1 or TRBD2, each matching 5 bases. The CDR3 is made up of 12 amino acids. CDR1 ENHRY and CDR2 SYGVKD come from the germline V gene. Trimming removed 6 bases at V and 16 bases at J, with 16 bases between. DNA for the CDR3: TGTGCCATCAGCGCCGGGGCCACAGGACTGACTTTC. It is translated as CAISAGATGLTF.

This clonotype was counted at least ten times. The chain recombines TRBV20-1 with TRBJ2-2, with 8 positions matching TRBD1. Germline V gene data show CDR1 as DFQATT and CDR2 as SNEGSKA (reference sequence). This CDR3 region has 14 residues. Germline trimming cut 6 bases from V and 1 base from J; bases unmatched to any gene: 4. CDR3 region: CSARTGWNTGELFF. In DNA, the CDR3 is TGCAGTGCGAGGACAGGGTGGAACACCGGGGAGCTGTTTTTT.

There are a few counts of this clonotype. V usage is TRBV3-1 and J usage is TRBJ1-2; 7 bases line up with TRBD1. CDR3 length: 15 amino acids. CDR1 and CDR2 (germline): LGHDT, YNNKEL (reference sequence). V gave up 4 bases and J gave up 5 bases; unmatched junction bases: 10. In DNA form, the CDR3 reads TGTGCCAGCAGCCCTTATCAAACACAGGGGTATGGCTACACCTTC. Translated, it gives CASSPYQTQGYGYTF.

V and J are TRBV5-1 and TRBJ2-2, with TRBD1 matching 10 bases. CDR1 SGHRS and CDR2 YFSETQ come from the germline V gene. V dropped 7 bases and J dropped 7; count of bases not matched to a gene: 10. CDR3 length: 15 residues. CDR3 sequence reads: CASETGTGAVGELFF. In DNA, the CDR3 is TGCGCCAGCGAAACCGGGACAGGGGCTGTCGGGGAGCTGTTTTTT. Using reference TRBV5-1 and TRBJ2-2 for the parts outside the CDR3, the full variable domain is KAGVTQTPRYLIKTRGQQVTLSCSPISGHRSVSWYQQTPGQGLQFLFEYFSETQRNKGNFPGRFSGRQFSNSRSEMNVSTLELGDSALYLCASETGTGAVGELFFGEGSRLTVL.

Worth noting for this clonotype: A read error is possible here, since a much larger clone lies one base away. This sequence joins TRBV5-1 and TRBJ2-5, with D perhaps matching TRBD1 (5 bases). The CDR3 loop spans 13 amino acids. Germline CDR1 and CDR2: SGHRS and YFSETQ. The CDR3 coding sequence is TGCGCCAGCAACCAGGACGGACAAGAGACCCAGAACTTC. Translated, it gives CASNQDGQETQNF.

This clonotype has only a few counts. The chain employs TRBV20-1 and TRBJ2-7; maybe TRBD2 (5 bases). Per the germline V gene, CDR1 is DFQATT and CDR2 is SNEGSKA (reference sequence). V lost 6 bases and J lost 2, with 17 bases in between. The CDR3 spans 14 residues. The chain's CDR3 is CSATLSLAPYEQYF. The DNA for the CDR3 is TGCAGTGCCACCCTCAGTCTAGCACCCTACGAGCAGTACTTC.

This clonotype has a count of ten or more. CDR3 coding DNA: TGTGCCAGCAGATCAGGGAGCCTTCGGGGTGAGCAGTTCTTC. This translates into CASRSGSLRGEQFF. The chain joins TRBV3-1 to TRBJ2-1, with D possibly being TRBD1 or TRBD2 (5 bases each). This CDR3 comprises 14 residues. V was cut by 6 bases and J by 9 bases, with 18 bases left in between. Germline V gene sequence: CDR1 LGHDT, CDR2 YNNKEL (reference sequence).

This clonotype came up many times. The CDR3 coding sequence is TGCAGTGCTTTCAGGGGCGGGTCGAACCAAGAGACCCAGTACTTC. This sequence encodes CSAFRGGSNQETQYF. The chain combines TRBV20-1 with TRBJ2-5; D may be TRBD1 (6 bases). Germline V gives CDR1 DFQATT, CDR2 SNEGSKA (reference sequence). The CDR3 has 15 amino acids. V lost 5 bases and J 0 bases, leaving 16 bases between the germline ends.

J is TRBJ1-2 and V is TRBV9; no definite D call. V was trimmed by 6 bases and J by 7 bases, leaving 13 bases between them. The CDR3 sequence is 12 residues long. Germline CDR1 is SGDLS and CDR2 is YYNGEE. Written as DNA, the CDR3 is TGTGCCAGCAACCTGGGAGGGAGTGGCTACACCTTC. Its protein is CASNLGGSGYTF.

This clonotype was observed many times. The CDR3 nucleotides read TGTGCCAGTAGTATAGGGACGGGATTAAGGTATGGCTACACCTTC. It encodes CASSIGTGLRYGYTF. V usage is TRBV19 and J usage is TRBJ1-2, with D hard to call. The CDR3 has 15 residues. Germline V lookup: CDR1 LNHDA, CDR2 SQIVND (reference sequence). Trimming shortened V by 1 base and J by 5 bases, and 14 bases separated the two germline ends.

This clonotype was detected ten times or more. DNA for the CDR3: TGCAGTGCTAGAGACCTACAGGGTCCCACAGATACGCAGTATTTT. This gives the protein CSARDLQGPTDTQYF. The chain couples TRBV20-1 to TRBJ2-3; D perhaps matches TRBD1 (6 bases). V lost 0 bases, J lost 2 bases, and 12 bases lay in between. Germline values: CDR1 DFQATT, CDR2 SNEGSKA (reference sequence). This CDR3 contains 15 residues.

As concerns this clonotype: A much larger clone differs from this one at a single base, so this may be a read error. The genes are TRBV6-4 and TRBJ1-1; 9 bases match TRBD1. This CDR3 comprises 14 residues. Per the germline V gene, CDR1 is MRHNA and CDR2 is SNTAGT. After removal of 6 bases from V and 4 bases from J, the junction contained 6 bases not matched to a gene. As DNA, the CDR3 is TGTGCCAGCAGGAGGGACAGGGAATCCACTGAAGCTTTCTTT. It is translated as CASRRDRESTEAFF.

Comment on this clonotype: A single base separates this from a much larger clone, so it may be a read error. The rearrangement links TRBV5-1 to TRBJ2-1, with unresolved D. The CDR3 covers 15 residues. The V gene's germline CDR1 is SGHRS and CDR2 YFSETQ. CDR3 bases: TGCACCAGCAGCAAATCCGGGCCGGACCACAATGAGCAGTTCTTC. Amino acid sequence: CTSSKSGPDHNEQFF.